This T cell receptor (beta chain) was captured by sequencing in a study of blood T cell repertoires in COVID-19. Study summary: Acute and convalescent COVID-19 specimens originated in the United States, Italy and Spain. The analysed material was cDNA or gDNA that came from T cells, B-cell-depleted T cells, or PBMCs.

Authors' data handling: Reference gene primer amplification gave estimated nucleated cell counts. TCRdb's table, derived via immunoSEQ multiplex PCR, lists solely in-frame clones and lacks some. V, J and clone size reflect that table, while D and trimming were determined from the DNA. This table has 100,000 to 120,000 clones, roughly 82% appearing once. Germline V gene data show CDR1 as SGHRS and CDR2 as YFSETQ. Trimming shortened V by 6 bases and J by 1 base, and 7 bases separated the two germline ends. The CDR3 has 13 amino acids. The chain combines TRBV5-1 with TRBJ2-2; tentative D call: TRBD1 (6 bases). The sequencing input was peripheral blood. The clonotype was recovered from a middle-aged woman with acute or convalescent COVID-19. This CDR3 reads CASKDRNTGELFF. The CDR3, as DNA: TGCGCCAGCAAGGACAGGAACACCGGGGAGCTGTTTTTT.